This T cell receptor beta chain was captured in a study of cytomegalovirus exposure and HLA in healthy donors. Method: immunoSEQ multiplex PCR; TCRdb's copy keeps in-frame clones and lacks some. The sample lists roughly 80,000 clones, 94% occurring once. Germline V lookup: CDR1 SGHTA, CDR2 FQGNSA. The CDR3 is 17 residues long. The junction had 9 bases not matched to a gene; V was cut back by 1 base and J by 6 bases. The specimen was PBMCs. V usage is TRBV7-2 and J usage is TRBJ2-2, with 9 bases identical to TRBD2. The sequence derives from a woman in her late teens or twenties in good health and CMV-seronegative. CDR3 DNA sequence: TGTGCCAGCAGCTTAGTGCTATGGCGGGAGGGTTCCGGGGAGCTGTTTTTT. It specifies CASSLVLWREGSGELFF.